A single sample gave rise to the 3 T cell receptor beta chains below, sequenced in a study of identical twins. TCRdb called the 5' RACE reads again in MiXCR, with one record for every CDR3 protein. Found here are 510,000 or so distinct CDR3 sequences, 13% to 15% of them singletons; the top ten hold roughly 0.44%. The same data also went into a second study, on yellow fever vaccine responses in identical twins.

Material for sequencing was CD4+ T cells sorted from blood. All receptors derive from a woman younger than 35 in good health.

The sample holds a few counts of this clonotype. The rearrangement joins TRBV18 to TRBJ2-1; TRBD1 is a possible D gene (6 bases). This CDR3 has 15 residues. Germline V lookup: CDR1 KGHSH, CDR2 LQKENI. The V and J ends lost 6 bases and 4 bases respectively, with 16 bases between them. The DNA for the CDR3 is TGTGCCAGCTCGACAGACAGGTCCCTGTACAATGAGCAGTTCTTC. This translates into CASSTDRSLYNEQFF.

A few counts support this clonotype. The chain has TRBV7-8 and TRBJ2-5, with D hard to call. Trimming left V 6 bases short and J 3 bases short, with 14 bases between. The CDR3 consists of 14 residues. Germline V gene data show CDR1 as SGHVS and CDR2 as FQNEAQ. CDR3 sequence: CASSHRDAEETQYF. The CDR3 DNA reads TGTGCCAGCAGTCACCGCGACGCTGAAGAGACCCAGTACTTC.

The V and J genes are TRBV29-1 and TRBJ2-1, with 14 bases fitting TRBD2. CDR3 length: 16 residues. Germline values: CDR1 SQVTM, CDR2 ANQGSEA. Unmatched junction bases numbered 8, after V lost 4 bases and J lost 6 bases. The CDR3 region has the DNA TGCAGCGTTGTGGTGACTAGCGGGAGGGCGGGCAATGAGCAGTTCTTC. Residues: CSVVVTSGRAGNEQFF.